This T cell receptor beta chain comes out of a study of blood T cell repertoires in COVID-19. Overall study: There were acute and convalescent COVID-19 samples, and they came from the United States, Italy and Spain.

Individuals drawn from around 25 US areas were roughly 18 to 95 years old. Participants classified as exposed had met a COVID-19 case within 2 weeks before study entry. Under the authors' procedure: It was from reference gene primer amplification that nucleated cell counts were estimated. The repertoire was sequenced with immunoSEQ multiplex PCR; TCRdb's copy has only in-frame clones and lacks some. D and trimming come from the DNA, and the V and J calls and clone size come from that table. The sample lists approximately 300,000 clones; 85% were seen once. This CDR3 spans 14 amino acids. V was clipped by 4 bases and J by 4 bases; unmatched bases: 4. Germline CDR1 is LNHDA and CDR2 is SQIVND (reference sequence).

What was sequenced was PBMCs or T cells enriched from blood (not recorded which). The genes are TRBV19 and TRBJ1-2; TRBD1 matches at 9 bases. This receptor was identified in a woman in her 30s who had been exposed to COVID-19. The CDR3 nucleotides read TGTGCCAGTAGTACCGGGACAGGGATCTATGGCTACACCTTC. Translation: CASSTGTGIYGYTF.